This record looks at one T cell receptor beta chain sequence and its context. The data stem from a study of Ad26.COV2.S vaccination and SARS-CoV-2 variants. Germline V gene lookup returns CDR1 SGHNT and CDR2 YYREEE (reference sequence). This CDR3 is 15 amino acids long. V dropped 0 bases and J dropped 7 bases, with 15 bases sitting between them. Described treatment: 15 to 20 received Ad26.COV2.S at low or high dose, single or two shots; about 5 received placebo; per-sample allocation not given. The investigators took samples on day 63 after the first vaccine or placebo injection. Sequencing used immunoSEQ multiplex PCR; TCRdb keeps in-frame clones, though not all of them. Of hundreds of thousands of clones listed, 89% were seen once; the top ten hold 2.5%.

This TCR came from a person aged 18 to 65 who received the Ad26.COV2.S COVID-19 vaccine or a placebo. The source was peripheral blood, collected in a trial of Ad26.COV2.S vaccine versus placebo. The genes are TRBV5-4 and TRBJ2-3, with D maybe TRBD1 (5 bases). Here the CDR3 DNA reads TGTGCCAGCAGCTTGGATTGGGGCGCCCAATATACGCAGTATTTT. Translation: CASSLDWGAQYTQYF.